The clone carrying this T cell receptor beta chain was seen at least ten times. Its specificity is unknown. This record belongs to a study of shared clonotypes between healthy human individuals. In the study overall: The people who gave samples were a couple of women and a few men aged 18 to 49.

Several immunoSEQ plates received, in even portions, the genomic DNA of each subset. Assay used: immunoSEQ multiplex PCR; TCRdb lists only in-frame clones, some missing. Seen here are over a million clones, more than 75% observed once, and the top ten hold 0.6% to 0.7%. Overall study findings and caveats: Generally, naive subsets came out with larger estimated richness than memory subsets. Represented diversity, genetic and exposure-history alike, was limited by few donors.

Trimming cost V 8 bases and J 8 bases; bases outside gene matches: 12. Per the germline V gene, CDR1 is SNHLY and CDR2 is FYNNEI. This CDR3 is built from 14 residues. The sequencing input was memory CD4+ T cells from PBMCs. Regarding subset: CD45RA-negative fraction. This clonotype was sampled from a man aged 18 to 29 in good health. Some clones in this sample may be carry-over from other donors' samples. This chain joins TRBV2 and TRBJ1-1; 9 positions match TRBD1. CDR3 region: CASGGQGLTREAFF. The DNA of the CDR3 is TGTGCCAGCGGGGGACAGGGATTGACAAGAGAAGCTTTCTTT.